Each of the 10 T cell receptor beta chains below was sequenced from the same sample in a study of vaccination and CD4 T cells after COVID-19. Their antigens are not known. Indicated treatment: approximately nine-day PBMC culture with coronavirus spike peptide pools or control peptides (ViraFEST assay). The assay that was used to sequence DNA from cultured CD4+ T cells was the Oncomine TCR Beta short-read assay. TCRdb recomputed calls from the PCR reads with MiXCR, one row per CDR3 protein. The sample holds some 13,000 distinct CDR3 sequences; under 50% are singletons and the top ten take roughly 21%. Sample: CD4+ T cells from blood, cultured in vitro, taken before SARS-CoV-2 vaccination. The receptors originated from a human donor who had recovered from COVID-19.

This sequence joins TRBV7-8 and TRBJ1-1; unclear D gene. The CDR3 extends over 12 amino acids. Germline CDR1 and CDR2: SGHVS and FQNEAQ. The V end was cut by 5 bases, the J end by 6 bases, with 10 bases between. For the CDR3, the DNA is TGTGCCAGCAGCCTCCTAGGCCCTGAAGCTTTCTTT. It yields the protein CASSLLGPEAFF.

The chain joins TRBV18 to TRBJ1-1; D is possibly TRBD1 (5 bases). CDR1 is KGHSH and CDR2 is LQKENI in the germline V gene. The CDR3 has 15 residues. V lost 1 base and J 2 bases, leaving 11 bases between the germline ends. In DNA form, the CDR3 reads TGTGCCAGCTCACCACGGGGGGGGGATAACACTGAAGCTTTCTTT. Translation: CASSPRGGDNTEAFF.

This clonotype occurred once. The chain is built from TRBV19 and TRBJ1-5, with 12 positions matching TRBD1. The length of the CDR3 is 20 residues. Germline values: CDR1 LNHDA, CDR2 SQIVND (reference sequence). V shed 5 bases and J 0 bases; nucleotides not matched to a gene: 14. The CDR3 DNA follows: TGTGCCAGTAGTGTTCCCGCGTGGGACAGGGGGCCTTATAGCAATCAGCCCCAGCATTTT. It codes for CASSVPAWDRGPYSNQPQHF.

The rearrangement links TRBV20-1 to TRBJ2-1; 7 bases agree with TRBD1. Looked up from germline, CDR1 is DFQATT and CDR2 is SNEGSKA (reference sequence). V lost 3 bases, J lost 4 bases, and 6 bases stayed unmatched. The CDR3 is made up of 14 amino acids. CDR3 coding DNA: TGCAGTGCTAGCCGGGACAGAAAGTACAATGAGCAGTTCTTC. Protein sequence: CSASRDRKYNEQFF.

V and J are TRBV20-1 and TRBJ2-7; 10 bases line up with TRBD2. With 1 base clipped from V and 4 bases from J, the junction kept 4 bases outside the gene matches. The germline CDR1 and CDR2 sequences are DFQATT and SNEGSKA (reference sequence). CDR3 length: 14 amino acids. CDR3 sequence reads: CSARVLAGVYEQYF. As DNA, the CDR3 is TGCAGTGCTAGAGTTCTAGCGGGAGTGTACGAGCAGTACTTC.

This clonotype has more than one count but fewer than ten. The V and J genes are TRBV11-3 and TRBJ2-5, with 7 bases matching TRBD1. Trimming took 8 bases from V and 2 from J; bases not matched to a gene: 11. CDR3 length: 15 residues. Germline assignment: CDR1 SGHNT and CDR2 YENEEA. The CDR3 nucleotides are TGTGCCAGCGGGGCTAAGGGGGCGCGTCAAGAGACCCAGTACTTC. It translates to CASGAKGARQETQYF.

This clonotype occurred a few times. The chain combines TRBV6-1 with TRBJ1-2; 10 bases are a match to TRBD1. The CDR3 has 14 residues. In germline, CDR1 is MNHNS, CDR2 SASEGT. With V trimmed by 3 bases and J by 7 bases, 5 bases remained unmatched. The CDR3 DNA follows: TGTGCCAGCAGTGACCGGGACAGGGGCCCTGGCTACACCTTC. It codes for CASSDRDRGPGYTF.

The chain has TRBV6-1 and TRBJ2-7, with D possibly matching TRBD1 (6 bases). Germline V gives CDR1 MNHNS, CDR2 SASEGT. The CDR3 is 15 residues long. V was clipped by 4 bases and J by 5 bases, with 18 bases between them. Here the CDR3 DNA reads TGTGCCAGCAGTGCCCTGACGACAGGTTTTCACGAGCAGTACTTC. Protein product: CASSALTTGFHEQYF.

CDR3 in amino acids: CASSPSVNTEAFF. DNA of the CDR3: TGTGCCAGCAGCCCTTCAGTGAACACTGAAGCTTTCTTT. The chain links TRBV5-4 to TRBJ1-1; no clear D. CDR1 SGHNT and CDR2 YYREEE come from the germline V gene (reference sequence). The CDR3 is 13 residues long. V was trimmed by 4 bases and J by 0 bases, leaving 7 bases between them.

This clonotype was seen a single time. CDR3 residues: CASSFTSSLGTDTQYF. The DNA of the CDR3 is TGTGCCAGCAGCTTTACTAGCTCCTTGGGGACAGATACGCAGTATTTT. J is TRBJ2-3 and V is TRBV11-3; TRBD2 is a possible D gene (6 bases). Trimming removed 3 bases at V and 3 bases at J, with 16 bases between. This CDR3 comprises 16 residues. From germline, CDR1 is SGHNT and CDR2 YENEEA.